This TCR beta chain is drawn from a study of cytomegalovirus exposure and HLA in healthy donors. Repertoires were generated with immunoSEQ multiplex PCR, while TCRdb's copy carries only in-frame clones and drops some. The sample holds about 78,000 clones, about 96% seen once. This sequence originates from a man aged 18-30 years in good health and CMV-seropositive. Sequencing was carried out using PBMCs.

CDR3 nucleotides: TGTGCCAGTCAGACTACGACAGGGAACAACCGCAATCAGCCCCAGCATTTT. Amino acid sequence: CASQTTTGNNRNQPQHF. The chain carries TRBV19 and TRBJ1-5; 7 bases fit TRBD1. Unmatched junction bases numbered 15, after V lost 8 bases and J lost 2 bases. The length of the CDR3 is 17 residues. CDR1 is LNHDA, CDR2 SQIVND, per germline (reference sequence).